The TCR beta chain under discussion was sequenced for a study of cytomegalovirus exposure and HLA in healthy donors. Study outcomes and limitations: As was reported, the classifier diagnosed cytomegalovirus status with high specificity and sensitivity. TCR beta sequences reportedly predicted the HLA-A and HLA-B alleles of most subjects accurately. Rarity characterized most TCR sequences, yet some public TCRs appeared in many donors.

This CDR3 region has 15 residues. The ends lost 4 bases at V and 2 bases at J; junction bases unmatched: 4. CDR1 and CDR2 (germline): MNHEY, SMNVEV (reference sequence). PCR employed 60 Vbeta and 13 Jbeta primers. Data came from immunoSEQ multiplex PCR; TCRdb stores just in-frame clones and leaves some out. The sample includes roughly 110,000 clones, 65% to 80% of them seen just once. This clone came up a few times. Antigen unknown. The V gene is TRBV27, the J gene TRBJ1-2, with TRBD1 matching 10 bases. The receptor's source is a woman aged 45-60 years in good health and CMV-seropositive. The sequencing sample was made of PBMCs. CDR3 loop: CASSSPGQGNYGYTF. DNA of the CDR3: TGTGCCAGCAGTTCGCCGGGACAGGGGAACTATGGCTACACCTTC.